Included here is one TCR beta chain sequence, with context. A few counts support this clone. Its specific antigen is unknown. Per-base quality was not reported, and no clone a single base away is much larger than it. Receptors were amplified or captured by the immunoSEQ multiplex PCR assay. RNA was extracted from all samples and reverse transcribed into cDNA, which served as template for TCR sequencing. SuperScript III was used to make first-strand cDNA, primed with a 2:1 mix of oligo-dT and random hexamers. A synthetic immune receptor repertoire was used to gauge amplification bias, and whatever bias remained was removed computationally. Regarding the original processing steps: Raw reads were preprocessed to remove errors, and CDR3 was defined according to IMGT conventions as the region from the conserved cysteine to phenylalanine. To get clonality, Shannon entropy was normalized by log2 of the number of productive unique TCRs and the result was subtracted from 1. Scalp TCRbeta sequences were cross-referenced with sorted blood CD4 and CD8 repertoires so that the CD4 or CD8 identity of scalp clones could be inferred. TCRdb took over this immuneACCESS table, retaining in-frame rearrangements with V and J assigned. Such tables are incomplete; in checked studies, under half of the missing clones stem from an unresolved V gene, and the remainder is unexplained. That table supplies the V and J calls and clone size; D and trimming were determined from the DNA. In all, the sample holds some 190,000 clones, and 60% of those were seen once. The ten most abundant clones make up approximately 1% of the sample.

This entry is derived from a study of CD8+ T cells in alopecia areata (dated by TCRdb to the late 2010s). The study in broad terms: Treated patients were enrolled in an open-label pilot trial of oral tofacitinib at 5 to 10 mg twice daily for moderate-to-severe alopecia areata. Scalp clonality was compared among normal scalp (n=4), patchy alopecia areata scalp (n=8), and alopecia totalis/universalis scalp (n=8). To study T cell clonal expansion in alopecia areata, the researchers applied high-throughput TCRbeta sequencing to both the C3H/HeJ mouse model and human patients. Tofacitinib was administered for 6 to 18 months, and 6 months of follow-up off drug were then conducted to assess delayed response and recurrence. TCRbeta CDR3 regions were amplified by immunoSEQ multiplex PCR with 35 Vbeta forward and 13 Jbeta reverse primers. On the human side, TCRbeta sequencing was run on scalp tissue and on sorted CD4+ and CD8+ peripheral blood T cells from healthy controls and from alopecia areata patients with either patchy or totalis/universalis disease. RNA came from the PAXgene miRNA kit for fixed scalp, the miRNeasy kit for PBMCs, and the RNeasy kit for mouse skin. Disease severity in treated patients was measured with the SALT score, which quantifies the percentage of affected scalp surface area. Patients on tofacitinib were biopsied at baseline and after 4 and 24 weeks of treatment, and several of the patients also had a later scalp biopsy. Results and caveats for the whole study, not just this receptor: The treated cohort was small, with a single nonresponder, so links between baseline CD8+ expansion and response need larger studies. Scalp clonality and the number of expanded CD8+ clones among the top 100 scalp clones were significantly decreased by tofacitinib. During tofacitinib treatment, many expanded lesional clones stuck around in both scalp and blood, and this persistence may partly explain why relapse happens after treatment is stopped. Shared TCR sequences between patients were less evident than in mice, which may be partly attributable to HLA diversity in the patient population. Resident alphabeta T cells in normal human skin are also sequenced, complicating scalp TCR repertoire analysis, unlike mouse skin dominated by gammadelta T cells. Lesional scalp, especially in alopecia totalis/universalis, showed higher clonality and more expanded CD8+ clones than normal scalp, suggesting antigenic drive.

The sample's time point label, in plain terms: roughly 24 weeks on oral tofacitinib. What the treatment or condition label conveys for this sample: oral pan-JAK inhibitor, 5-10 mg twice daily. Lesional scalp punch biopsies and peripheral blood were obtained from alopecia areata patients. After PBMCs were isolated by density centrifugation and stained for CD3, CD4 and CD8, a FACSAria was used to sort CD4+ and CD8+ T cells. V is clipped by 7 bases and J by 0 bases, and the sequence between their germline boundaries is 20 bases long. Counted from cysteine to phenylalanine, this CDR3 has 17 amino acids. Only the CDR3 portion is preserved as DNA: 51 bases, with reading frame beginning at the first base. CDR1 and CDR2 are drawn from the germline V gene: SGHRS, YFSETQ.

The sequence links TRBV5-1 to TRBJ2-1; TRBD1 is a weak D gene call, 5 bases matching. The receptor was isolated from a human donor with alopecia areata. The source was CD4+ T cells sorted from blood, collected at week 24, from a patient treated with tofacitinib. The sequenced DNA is TGCGCCAGCCGTATGGGCCTGTTGACAGCCTCCTACAATGAGCAGTTCTTC. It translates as CASRMGLLTASYNEQFF.